The TCR beta chain described here comes from a study of breast tumors, draining lymph nodes, adjacent tissues. Study-level findings and limits: Compared with lymph nodes, tumors were less diverse; compared with nontumor tissue, more. Luminal-like breast cancer showed significantly higher tumor–nontumor repertoire similarity than basal-like. Data only fit, rather than demonstrated, lymph node origin of most tumor T cells.

TCRdb reanalysed the multiplex PCR reads using MiXCR and keeps one entry per CDR3 protein. The data show 15,000 to 16,000 distinct CDR3 sequences, about half seen once. Ten or more counts support this clonotype. Its antigen is not identified. V was cut by 4 bases and J by 4 bases, with 7 bases left in between. The CDR3 runs 13 residues. This TCR derives from a female donor with breast cancer. Some clones in this sample may be carry-over from other donors' samples. The material sequenced was tumor-adjacent breast tissue. V is TRBV12-3 or TRBV12-4 and J is TRBJ2-2; the D gene is possibly TRBD2 (5 bases). The DNA of the CDR3 is TGTGCCAGCAGTTCGGGGTTCACCGGGGAGCTGTTTTTT. Translated: CASSSGFTGELFF.